This TCR beta chain was sequenced in a study of blood T cell repertoires in COVID-19. On the study more broadly: Samples taken during acute and convalescent COVID-19 were collected in the United States, Italy and Spain. Nucleic acid was either cDNA or gDNA, and it came from T cells, B-cell-depleted T cells, or PBMCs.

V lost 2 bases and J lost 1; bases outside the gene matches: 5. Germline CDR1 is WSHSY and CDR2 is SAAADI. This CDR3 is 15 amino acids long. The authors' processing: It was from reference gene primer amplification that nucleated cell counts were estimated. Data came from immunoSEQ multiplex PCR; TCRdb stores just in-frame clones and leaves some out. The V and J calls and clone size come from that table; D and trimming were worked out from the DNA. Here the sample spans 230,000 or so clones, about 86% being singletons. The material sequenced was peripheral blood. The J gene is TRBJ2-7, the V gene TRBV10-2, with 7 bases fitting TRBD2. This clonotype was sampled from a man between 35 and 55 years old with active or convalescent COVID-19. CDR3 in amino acids: CASSEPASGSYEQYF. The CDR3 DNA sequence: TGCGCCAGCAGTGAGCCGGCTAGCGGATCCTACGAGCAGTACTTC.